The entry below gives a single TCR beta chain sequence along with its context. This record comes from a study of blood T cell repertoires in COVID-19. V was clipped by 0 bases and J by 5 bases, with 14 bases between them. This CDR3 spans 15 amino acids. Germline V CDR1 and CDR2: LGHNA, YSLEER. Produced via immunoSEQ multiplex PCR; TCRdb's table is partial and in-frame only. The data show approximately 250,000 clones, approximately 85% seen once. Enrollment of patients from Seattle took place during active infection, with longitudinal follow-up. The sequence came from a middle-aged man with COVID-19, enrolled during active disease. Sequenced material: peripheral blood. V gene TRBV4-3 combines with J gene TRBJ2-7, with D perhaps TRBD1 (5 bases). CDR3 region: CASSQDGNRLNEQYF. The CDR3 nucleotides read TGCGCCAGCAGCCAAGATGGAAACAGGCTAAACGAGCAGTACTTC.